The T cell receptor beta chain described here comes from a study of Graves' ophthalmopathy and Graves' hyperthyroidism. Study context: At the time of initial diagnosis and before any treatment, peripheral blood was collected.

Amplified TCR beta CDR3 regions were obtained using RNA transcripts as template. A first-round RT-PCR used HTBI primers, followed by a second-round multiplex PCR. TCRdb ran MiXCR on the multiplex PCR reads and lists one entry per CDR3 protein. This sample has about 740,000 distinct CDR3 sequences, with 40% found just once. Regarding the study as a whole: As the model predicted ophthalmopathy progression, it achieved a sensitivity of 65% to 71% and a specificity of 72.22%. Among thyroid clonotypes expanded above 0.001 frequency, most also appeared in blood. A 13-signature model separated ophthalmopathy from stable hyperthyroidism, about 90% sensitivity, 80% to 83% specificity.

This clonotype was seen more than once but under ten times. Its antigen is not known. Relative to the germline gene, one junction end is altered; a read error may explain this. Germline V gene lookup returns CDR1 ENHRY and CDR2 SYGVKD. CDR3 length: 17 amino acids. The sequence was obtained from an adult man with Graves' ophthalmopathy. V usage is TRBV10-3 and J usage is TRBJ1-3; D perhaps matches TRBD1 (5 bases). Sequenced: peripheral blood. The DNA for the CDR3 is TGTGCCAGCAGTGAAGCCGGTTGGGGGGACTCTGGAAACACCATATATTTT. It specifies CASSEAGWGDSGNTIYF.